The TCR beta chain under discussion was sequenced for a study of CD8 T cells in ankylosing spondylitis. Points from the study as a whole: Disease-associated clones were reportedly significantly overrepresented in matched ankylosing spondylitis synovial fluid. CD8+ cells made up the disease-linked clones, which were relatively rare in peripheral blood. Several highly homologous variants made up a TCR beta motif that seemed to typify ankylosing spondylitis blood. Certain motif variants had earlier been reported in reactive arthritis synovial fluid and blood.

Note on this clonotype: Its antigen is currently unknown.

V gave up 3 bases and J gave up 3 bases, with 11 bases separating them. Germline CDR1 LGHDT, CDR2 YNNKEL (reference sequence). This CDR3 is built from 14 residues. Quantitative 5'-RACE with molecular barcodes produced the TCR beta libraries. TCRdb used MiXCR to reprocess the 5' RACE reads, holding one entry per CDR3 protein. The sample has around 430,000 distinct CDR3 sequences; approximately 17% are singletons. The sequencing sample was made of blood, either unsorted or a sorted T cell fraction (not recorded which). The chain combines TRBV3-1 with TRBJ2-5; D might be TRBD1 (6 bases). This sequence was found in a male donor with ankylosing spondylitis. The CDR3: CASSHRRQEETQYF. CDR3 nucleotides: TGTGCCAGCAGCCATCGAAGACAGGAAGAGACCCAGTACTTC.